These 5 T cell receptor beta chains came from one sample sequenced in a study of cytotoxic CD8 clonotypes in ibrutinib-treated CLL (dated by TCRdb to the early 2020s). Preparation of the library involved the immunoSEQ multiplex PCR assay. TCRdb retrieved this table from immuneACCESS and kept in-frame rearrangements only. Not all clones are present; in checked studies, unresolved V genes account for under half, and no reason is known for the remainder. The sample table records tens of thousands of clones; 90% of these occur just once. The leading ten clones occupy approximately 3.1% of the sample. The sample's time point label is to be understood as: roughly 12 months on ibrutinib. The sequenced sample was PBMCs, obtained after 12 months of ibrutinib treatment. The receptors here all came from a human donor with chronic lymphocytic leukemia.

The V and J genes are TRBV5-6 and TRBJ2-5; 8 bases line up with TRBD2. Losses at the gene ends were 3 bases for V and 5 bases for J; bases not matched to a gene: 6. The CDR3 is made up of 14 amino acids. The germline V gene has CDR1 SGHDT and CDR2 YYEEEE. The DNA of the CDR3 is TGTGCCAGCAGCTCAGGAGCGGGAGCGGAGACCCAGTACTTC. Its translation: CASSSGAGAETQYF.

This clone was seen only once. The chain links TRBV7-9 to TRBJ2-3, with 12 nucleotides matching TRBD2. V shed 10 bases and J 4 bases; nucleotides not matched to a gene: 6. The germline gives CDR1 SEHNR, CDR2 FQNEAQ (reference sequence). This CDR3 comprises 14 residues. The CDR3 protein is CATRLAGDSDTQYF. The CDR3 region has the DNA TGTGCCACGCGACTAGCGGGAGACTCAGATACGCAGTATTTT.

CDR3 bases: TGCGCCAGCAGCTACACAGGGGAGGGAGAGACCCAGTACTTC. It translates to CASSYTGEGETQYF. The J gene is TRBJ2-5, the V gene TRBV5-1; the D gene could be TRBD1 or TRBD2 (7 bases each). The V end was cut by 3 bases, the J end by 4 bases, with 13 bases between. This CDR3 spans 14 amino acids. Looked up from germline, CDR1 is SGHRS and CDR2 is YFSETQ. Variable domain in full (rest from reference TRBV5-1 and TRBJ2-5): KAGVTQTPRYLIKTRGQQVTLSCSPISGHRSVSWYQQTPGQGLQFLFEYFSETQRNKGNFPGRFSGRQFSNSRSEMNVSTLELGDSALYLCASSYTGEGETQYFGPGTRLLVL.

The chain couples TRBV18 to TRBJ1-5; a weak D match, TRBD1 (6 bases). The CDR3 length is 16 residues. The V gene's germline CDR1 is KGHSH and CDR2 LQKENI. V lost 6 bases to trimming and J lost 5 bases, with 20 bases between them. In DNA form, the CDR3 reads TGTGCCAGCTCTCCAGACAGGTGGGGTGGAGATCAGCCCCAGCATTTT. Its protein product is CASSPDRWGGDQPQHF.

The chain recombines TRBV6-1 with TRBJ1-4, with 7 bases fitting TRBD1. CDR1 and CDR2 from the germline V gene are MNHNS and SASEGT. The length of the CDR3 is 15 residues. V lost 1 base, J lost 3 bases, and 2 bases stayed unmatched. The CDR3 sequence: CASSEGDSSNEKLFF. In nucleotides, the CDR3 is TGTGCCAGCAGTGAAGGGGACAGTTCTAATGAAAAACTGTTTTTT.